These T cell receptor beta chains were read from a single sample in a study of blood T cell repertoires in COVID-19. The table came from immunoSEQ multiplex PCR; TCRdb's copy has only in-frame clones and leaves some out. The sample lists 450,000 to 500,000 clones; roughly 85% were seen once. The sample was peripheral blood. Receptors were obtained from a human donor in a cohort sampled during active COVID-19. Both conserved end residues are part of each CDR3. Fields, in order: J gene, V gene, D gene, clone size, CDR3 DNA, CDR3 protein. D genes are given only for firm matches. The size entry is marked missing in some rows and otherwise reads once, few, many or a size class.

J gene: TRBJ1-3; V gene: TRBV25-1; D gene: TRBD1; clone size: .; CDR3 DNA: TGTGCCAGCAGTGACCGGGACAGGGGTGGAAACACCATATATTTT; CDR3 protein: CASSDRDRGGNTIYF
J gene: TRBJ2-7; V gene: TRBV27; D gene: .; clone size: .; CDR3 DNA: TGTGCCAGCAGTTCTGACAAGTCCTACGAGCAGTACTTC; CDR3 protein: CASSSDKSYEQYF
J gene: TRBJ2-2; V gene: TRBV7-3; D gene: .; clone size: few; CDR3 DNA: TGTGCCAGCAGCTTCGTGGAGGGGGCTGGCGGGGAGCTGTTTTTT; CDR3 protein: CASSFVEGAGGELFF
J gene: TRBJ1-1; V gene: TRBV5-1; D gene: .; clone size: .; CDR3 DNA: TGCGCCAGCAGTAGGGAGACTGAAGCTTTCTTT; CDR3 protein: CASSRETEAFF
J gene: TRBJ2-7; V gene: TRBV7-3; D gene: TRBD2; clone size: .; CDR3 DNA: TGTGCCAGCAGCAAAACGACTAGCGGGAGTGGCGAGCAGTACTTC; CDR3 protein: CASSKTTSGSGEQYF
J gene: TRBJ2-7; V gene: TRBV5-1; D gene: .; clone size: .; CDR3 DNA: TGCGCCAGCAGCTTGGGGGTCGGGAGCTCCTACGAGCAGTACTTC; CDR3 protein: CASSLGVGSSYEQYF
J gene: TRBJ2-1; V gene: TRBV6-2/TRBV6-3; D gene: TRBD2; clone size: .; CDR3 DNA: TGTGCCAGCAGTTCCTCGGGACTAGCGGGAGCCAATGAGCAGTTCTTC; CDR3 protein: CASSSSGLAGANEQFF
J gene: TRBJ2-4; V gene: TRBV2; D gene: TRBD2; clone size: .; CDR3 DNA: TGTGCCAGCAGTGGACTAGCGCATCAAGCCAAAAACATTCAGTACTTC; CDR3 protein: CASSGLAHQAKNIQYF
J gene: TRBJ2-7; V gene: TRBV29-1; D gene: TRBD1; clone size: .; CDR3 DNA: TGCAGCGTTGGGACAGGAGTCTCCTACGAGCAGTACTTC; CDR3 protein: CSVGTGVSYEQYF
J gene: TRBJ1-2; V gene: TRBV4-3; D gene: .; clone size: .; CDR3 DNA: TGCGCCAGCAGCCAAGAAGCCCCTCCCTACAGGGCAGCTAACTATGGCTACACCTTC; CDR3 protein: CASSQEAPPYRAANYGYTF
J gene: TRBJ2-3; V gene: TRBV7-9; D gene: .; clone size: .; CDR3 DNA: TGTGCCAGCAGCCTAGATCCGGGTACGCAGTATTTT; CDR3 protein: CASSLDPGTQYF
J gene: TRBJ1-1; V gene: TRBV5-4; D gene: .; clone size: once; CDR3 DNA: TGTGCCAGCAGCTTGCAGGGAGGTAGCACTGAAGCTTTCTTT; CDR3 protein: CASSLQGGSTEAFF
J gene: TRBJ2-7; V gene: TRBV6-1; D gene: TRBD2; clone size: .; CDR3 DNA: TGTGCCAGCAGTGAAAGGCCTAGCGGGAGATACGAGCAGTACTTC; CDR3 protein: CASSERPSGRYEQYF
J gene: TRBJ2-1; V gene: TRBV6-5; D gene: .; clone size: .; CDR3 DNA: TGTGCCAGCAGTTACACGACAGTTCTCTCCTACAATGAGCAGTTCTTC; CDR3 protein: CASSYTTVLSYNEQFF
J gene: TRBJ1-1; V gene: TRBV5-5; D gene: .; clone size: .; CDR3 DNA: TGTGCCAGCAGCTTGGGGCCCGAAGCTTTCTTT; CDR3 protein: CASSLGPEAFF
J gene: TRBJ2-3; V gene: TRBV27; D gene: TRBD1; clone size: .; CDR3 DNA: TGTGCCAGCGGGCGGACAGGGAACTTCTTGATGGGTAGCACAGATACGCAGTATTTT; CDR3 protein: CASGRTGNFLMGSTDTQYF
J gene: TRBJ1-1; V gene: TRBV2; D gene: .; clone size: .; CDR3 DNA: TGTGCCAGCGAGGACAGATCTCTTTACACTGAAGCTTTCTTT; CDR3 protein: CASEDRSLYTEAFF
J gene: TRBJ1-2; V gene: TRBV21-1; D gene: .; clone size: few; CDR3 DNA: TGTGCCAGCATGCCTTTTGGGCCCACCCCCCATGGCTACACCTTC; CDR3 protein: CASMPFGPTPHGYTF
J gene: TRBJ2-3; V gene: TRBV7-2; D gene: TRBD2; clone size: .; CDR3 DNA: TGTGCCAGCAGCCGGACTAGCGGCTCAGGGGATACGCAGTATTTT; CDR3 protein: CASSRTSGSGDTQYF
J gene: TRBJ1-1; V gene: TRBV19; D gene: TRBD1; clone size: .; CDR3 DNA: TGTGCCAGTAGTATAGAAGGCAGGGGGACTGAAGCTTTCTTT; CDR3 protein: CASSIEGRGTEAFF
J gene: TRBJ2-7; V gene: TRBV19; D gene: .; clone size: .; CDR3 DNA: TGTGCCAGTAGTCCTAACAGGGAATACTACGAGCAGTACTTC; CDR3 protein: CASSPNREYYEQYF
J gene: TRBJ2-3; V gene: TRBV10-3; D gene: .; clone size: .; CDR3 DNA: TGTGCCATCCAACGTGCGGGAACTAGCACAGATACGCAGTATTTT; CDR3 protein: CAIQRAGTSTDTQYF
J gene: TRBJ2-1; V gene: TRBV7-3; D gene: .; clone size: .; CDR3 DNA: TGTGCCAGCAGCCCTTTACGCGGTTCCGGTGAGCAGTTCTTC; CDR3 protein: CASSPLRGSGEQFF
J gene: TRBJ1-4; V gene: TRBV30; D gene: .; clone size: .; CDR3 DNA: TGTGCCTGGAGTGTCGCCTTAAAACTCACTAATGAAAAACTGTTTTTT; CDR3 protein: CAWSVALKLTNEKLFF
J gene: TRBJ1-1; V gene: TRBV18; D gene: .; clone size: .; CDR3 DNA: TGTGCCAGCTCACCGCTAGTTGAAGGGGCTGAAGCTTTCTTT; CDR3 protein: CASSPLVEGAEAFF
J gene: TRBJ1-2; V gene: TRBV12-3/TRBV12-4; D gene: .; clone size: .; CDR3 DNA: TGTGCCAGCGGGCGGGGTCAGGGCTACACCTTC; CDR3 protein: CASGRGQGYTF
J gene: TRBJ1-2; V gene: TRBV9; D gene: .; clone size: .; CDR3 DNA: TGTGCCAGCAGACCGACGGAGCCCTATGGCTACACCTTC; CDR3 protein: CASRPTEPYGYTF
J gene: TRBJ2-3; V gene: TRBV27; D gene: .; clone size: few; CDR3 DNA: TGTGCCAGCAGTTTCGGCCCAGGTCGCGGAGGTACGCAGTATTTT; CDR3 protein: CASSFGPGRGGTQYF